This TCR beta chain derives from a study of CD8+ T cells in alopecia areata. About the research overall: Oral tofacitinib (5 to 10 mg twice daily) was administered to treated patients.

This clone was counted once. Its specificity is not known. PBMCs provided sorted CD4+ and CD8+ T cells. Following RNA extraction, reverse transcription yielded cDNA that acted as the sequencing template. Measured with immunoSEQ multiplex PCR; TCRdb has only the in-frame clones, and not every one. The sample includes 160,000 or so clones, approximately 65% of them seen just once. V was clipped by 11 bases and J by 7 bases, with 18 bases between them. This CDR3 has 13 residues. Germline CDR1 is MGHRA and CDR2 is YSYEKL. Findings and limits, study-wide: Lesional scalp displayed greater clonality than normal scalp, most notably in alopecia totalis/universalis.

This chain links TRBV4-1 with TRBJ2-1, with D perhaps being TRBD1 or TRBD2 (7 bases each). This sample comprised CD8+ T cells sorted from blood, obtained at week 0. This sequence was found in a human donor with alopecia areata. CDR3 sequence: CASIARGGNEQFF. CDR3 sequence (DNA): TGCGCCTCAATCGCCAGGGGGGGGAATGAGCAGTTCTTC.